This TCR beta chain originates from a study of T cell responses to AZD1222 COVID-19 vaccine. Study-wide results and limits: Rises in breadth and depth of Spike-specific TCRs came after two AZD1222 doses. The CD4 TCRs associated with vaccination extended across spike and predominated at 160-218 and 743-854. Only five or six individuals given AZD1222 were seropositive at baseline.

Turning to this clone: The antigen is undetermined.

With 2 bases removed from V and 1 base from J, the gap between germline ends came to 8 bases. CDR3 size: 14 residues. The germline V gene encodes CDR1 MNHEY and CDR2 SMNVEV (reference sequence). The assay was immunoSEQ multiplex PCR, and TCRdb's table has in-frame clones only and misses some. This table holds more than 140,000 clones, 91% found once. The rearrangement uses TRBV27 and TRBJ1-1; no reliable D call. The sequence came from an adult in good health. This specimen consisted of peripheral blood, obtained on day 0 of AZD1222 vaccination. This chain's CDR3 is CASSLESANTEAFF. CDR3 in DNA: TGTGCCAGCAGTTTAGAGTCAGCGAACACTGAAGCTTTCTTT.